The 13 T cell receptor beta chains in this list originate from one sample, sequenced in a study of T cell repertoires in cytomegalovirus infection (dated by TCRdb to about 2019). TCRdb shows the sequencer as Illumina HiSeq 1500. Using fastp trimming at Q25 and MiXCR clonotype assembly, TCRdb reanalyzed the public sequencing data and kept in-frame beta chains. Identical CDR3 proteins give one entry, which carries the most common genes and DNA. The sample data list a few hundred thousand distinct CDR3 sequences, and more than 25% of these were observed just once. The ten largest make up about 13% of the sample. Sequences were obtained from PBMCs. The receptors stem from a human donor in good health (CMV status not recorded). Some clones in this sample may be carry-over from other donors' samples.

The sample holds many counts of this clonotype. The V gene is TRBV12-5, the J gene TRBJ1-5, with 7 bases lining up with TRBD1. Germline V CDR1 and CDR2: LGHNT, FRNRAP. The CDR3 runs 14 residues. Trimming at V came to 7 bases and at J to 3 bases, leaving 6 bases not matched to a gene. CDR3: CASATGQFNQPQHF. In DNA, the CDR3 is TGTGCTAGTGCAACGGGACAGTTCAATCAGCCCCAGCATTTT.

This clonotype was detected ten times or more. V gene TRBV19 combines with J gene TRBJ1-5; TRBD1 might be the D (5 bases). This CDR3 comprises 16 residues. The germline CDR1 and CDR2 sequences are LNHDA and SQIVND (reference sequence). V was pared by 5 bases and J by 5 bases, with 19 bases between. In DNA form, the CDR3 reads TGTGCCAGTAGTGTGGAGGGGCTGGGGACGTATCAGCCCCAGCATTTT. Amino acid sequence: CASSVEGLGTYQPQHF.

The chain couples TRBV5-6 to TRBJ2-2; D unclear. Germline values: CDR1 SGHDT, CDR2 YYEEEE. The V end was cut by 0 bases, the J end by 9 bases, with 12 bases between. There are 14 residues in the CDR3. The CDR3 sequence is CASSLVTPPRELFF. For the CDR3, the DNA is TGTGCCAGCAGCTTGGTAACCCCGCCGAGGGAGCTGTTTTTT.

The chain couples TRBV29-1 to TRBJ1-4; 9 nucleotides line up with TRBD1. J lost 8 bases, V lost 4 bases, and 11 bases had no gene match. The CDR3 is 15 amino acids. Germline V lookup: CDR1 SQVTM, CDR2 ANQGSEA. CDR3 sequence reads: CSVALTGTGREKLFF. For the CDR3, the DNA is TGCAGCGTTGCTTTGACCGGGACAGGGAGAGAAAAACTGTTTTTT.

In this sample, this clonotype turned up a few times. The V call is TRBV5-1, the J call TRBJ2-7; the D is unclear. The V end lost 0 bases, the J end lost 2 bases, and 9 bases lay between the germline ends. The CDR3 runs 14 residues. Per the germline V gene, CDR1 is SGHRS and CDR2 is YFSETQ. CDR3 bases: TGCGCCAGCAGCTTGGTTGCAGGAGCCTACGAGCAGTACTTC. Its translation: CASSLVAGAYEQYF.

The gene calls are TRBV4-3 and TRBJ2-1; tentatively, D is TRBD2 (6 bases). The germline V and J ends were trimmed by 4 bases and 7 bases, with 11 bases remaining between them. Per germline, CDR1 LGHNA and CDR2 YSLEER. The CDR3 extends over 13 amino acids. Here the CDR3 DNA reads TGCGCCAGCAGCCCGGACTATCCGAATGAGCAGTTCTTC. Amino acids: CASSPDYPNEQFF.

This CDR3 is CASSQRTSGLDEQYV. In DNA form, the CDR3 reads TGTGCCAGCAGTCAACGGACTAGCGGATTAGACGAGCAGTACGTC. The chain uses TRBV28 and TRBJ2-7; 10 bases map to TRBD2. CDR3 length equals 15 residues. J lost 5 bases, V lost 5 bases, and 9 bases had no gene match. Germline V gene sequence: CDR1 MDHEN, CDR2 SYDVKM.

This clonotype was seen more than once but under ten times. The chain joins TRBV4-3 to TRBJ2-3; D perhaps matches TRBD2 (5 bases). V was cut by 6 bases and J by 3 bases, with 16 bases left in between. The germline gives CDR1 LGHNA, CDR2 YSLEER. This CDR3 region has 15 residues. The chain's CDR3 is CASRRTRVSTDTQYF. CDR3 bases: TGCGCCAGCAGACGTACTAGGGTTTCGACAGATACGCAGTATTTT.

This clonotype was recorded a few times. The genes are TRBV6-2 or TRBV6-3 and TRBJ2-3; D possibly corresponds to TRBD1 (6 bases). This CDR3 comprises 14 residues. Trimming left V 5 bases short and J 2 bases short, with 11 bases between. From germline, CDR1 is MNHEY and CDR2 SVGEGT. CDR3 nucleotides: TGTGCCAGCAGTCCACGGACAGACACAGATACGCAGTATTTT. Translation: CASSPRTDTDTQYF.

This clonotype was seen a few times. The V call is TRBV2, the J call TRBJ2-3; TRBD1 matches at 10 bases. CDR1 and CDR2 from the germline V gene are SNHLY and FYNNEI. V trimming: 11 bases; J trimming: 5 bases; junction bases outside the gene matches: 4. CDR3 length equals 12 residues. CDR3 DNA sequence: TGTGCCTCTGGGGACAGGGGAGATACGCAGTATTTT. As protein: CASGDRGDTQYF.

This clonotype has just a few counts. The rearrangement uses TRBV12-3 or TRBV12-4 and TRBJ1-5; TRBD1 might be the D (6 bases). This CDR3 region has 16 residues. V dropped 3 bases and J dropped 1 base, with 13 bases sitting between them. The DNA for the CDR3 is TGTGCCAGCAGTTTCAGGGGCGGGATGAGCAATCAGCCCCAGCATTTT. Its protein product is CASSFRGGMSNQPQHF.

This clonotype was detected a few times. The chain is built from TRBV12-3 or TRBV12-4 and TRBJ1-5; 7 bases align to TRBD1. Trimming cost V 6 bases and J 7 bases; bases outside gene matches: 9. The CDR3 sequence is 14 residues long. In DNA, the CDR3 is TGTGCCAGCAGCCAGGGGGGCTCCAGGCAGCCCCAGCATTTT. This encodes CASSQGGSRQPQHF.

The chain links TRBV20-1 to TRBJ2-3; 7 bases map to TRBD1. With V trimmed by 5 bases and J by 1 base, 0 bases remained unmatched. CDR3 size: 12 residues. CDR1 and CDR2 (germline): DFQATT, SNEGSKA (reference sequence). The CDR3 region is CSAGQGTDTQYF. CDR3 DNA sequence: TGCAGTGCTGGACAGGGCACAGATACGCAGTATTTT.